These 29 T cell receptor beta chains originate from one sample sequenced in a study of beta chain features in type 1 diabetes (dated by TCRdb to the late 2010s). Overall results and qualifications from the work: A moderate but significant shortening of TCRB CDR3 length was observed in type 1 diabetes patients in all four CD4+ subsets.

No antigen has been identified for these receptors. The method behind the library was the immunoSEQ multiplex PCR assay. The High Capacity cDNA Reverse Transcription Kit was used to reverse transcribe all of the isolated RNA, meaning that expressed TCRB transcripts were what got sequenced. As stored in TCRdb, this immuneACCESS dataset retains in-frame rearrangements with V and J assigned. A fraction of the clones does not appear; measured against another copy, unresolved V genes explain less than half of the discrepancy, and the remainder lacks a known reason. This sample gives some 160,000 clones in total; approximately 10% of them show up just once. The ten largest clones take up under 0.85% of the sample. Sequencing input: central memory CD4+ T cells from blood. These receptors were taken from a woman aged 25 to 45 with type 1 diabetes.

This clone was counted between two and nine times. V and J are TRBV5-1 and TRBJ2-1; TRBD2 agrees at 13 bases. The ends lost 4 bases at V and 5 bases at J; junction bases unmatched: 9. Germline-derived CDR1 and CDR2 are SGHRS and YFSETQ. The CDR3 spans 17 residues. The CDR3, as DNA: TGCGCCAGCAGCCAAGGTGGACTAGCGGGAGAGAACAATGAGCAGTTCTTC. It codes for CASSQGGLAGENNEQFF.

The CDR3 reads CASRGPGTSDNKYEQYF. CDR3 in DNA: TGTGCCAGCAGGGGGCCCGGGACTAGCGATAACAAATACGAGCAGTACTTC. The V call is TRBV11-2, the J call TRBJ2-5, with 10 bases that match TRBD2. The closer fit of TRBJ2-7 to the DNA end suggests the J call may be wrong. Per the germline V gene, CDR1 is SGHAT and CDR2 is FQNNGV. The CDR3 contains 17 residues.

The chain is built from TRBV7-9 and TRBJ2-2; D gene ambiguous. V gave up 8 bases and J gave up 6 bases, with 13 bases separating them. The CDR3 is 13 residues long. Germline CDR1 and CDR2: SEHNR and FQNEAQ (reference sequence). This chain's CDR3 is CASDRVLSGELFF. The CDR3 bases are TGTGCCAGCGATCGGGTGCTATCCGGGGAGCTGTTTTTT.

This chain connects TRBV28 to TRBJ1-5; perhaps TRBD1 as D (6 bases). This CDR3 contains 16 residues. Germline CDR1 is MDHEN and CDR2 is SYDVKM. V was clipped by 2 bases and J by 3 bases, with 14 bases between them. Here the CDR3 DNA reads TGTGCCAGCAGTTTAGCTTCAGGGGCCTTCAATCAGCCCCAGCATTTT. It yields the protein CASSLASGAFNQPQHF.

This clone was seen a few times. The rearrangement links TRBV29-1 to TRBJ2-3, with 12 bases lining up with TRBD2. Germline lookup yields CDR1 SQVTM and CDR2 ANQGSEA. The junction had 7 bases not matched to a gene; V was cut back by 6 bases and J by 3 bases. The CDR3 runs 15 residues. CDR3 amino acids: CSVALAGGRTDTQYF. CDR3 DNA: TGCAGCGTGGCACTAGCGGGAGGCCGGACAGATACGCAGTATTTT.

This clone was counted only a few times. This chain connects TRBV2 to TRBJ2-5; TRBD1 might be the D (5 bases). This CDR3 spans 13 amino acids. V lost 6 bases and J 4 bases, leaving 12 bases between the germline ends. Germline V gene data show CDR1 as SNHLY and CDR2 as FYNNEI. DNA for the CDR3: TGTGCCAGCAGCCGACAGTTTGGAGAGACCCAGTACTTC. This gives the protein CASSRQFGETQYF.

This clone was seen a handful of times. The chain is built from TRBV7-9 and TRBJ2-5; D possibly corresponds to TRBD2 (6 bases). The CDR3 extends over 13 amino acids. Germline V CDR1 and CDR2: SEHNR, FQNEAQ (reference sequence). V gave up 5 bases and J gave up 7 bases, with 14 bases separating them. This CDR3 is CASSGVRGGTQYF. CDR3 nucleotides: TGTGCCAGCAGCGGGGTCCGGGGAGGGACCCAGTACTTC.

The genes are TRBV6-5 and TRBJ1-2; TRBD1 agrees at 7 bases. In germline, CDR1 is MNHEY, CDR2 SVGAGI. The V gene end was trimmed by 7 bases and the J gene end by 4 bases; junction bases not matched to a gene: 6. This CDR3 has 13 amino acids. The DNA of the CDR3 is TGTGCCAGCACCCCGCCAGGGGGCTATGGCTACACCTTC. Residues: CASTPPGGYGYTF.

The chain is built from TRBV18 and TRBJ1-4, with D perhaps matching TRBD1 (6 bases). Per the germline V gene, CDR1 is KGHSH and CDR2 is LQKENI. The CDR3 is 15 residues long. V lost 3 bases and J lost 7, with 15 bases in between. The CDR3 nucleotides read TGTGCCAGCTCACCGGGTCGGGGGGCAGGTGAAAAACTGTTTTTT. It codes for CASSPGRGAGEKLFF.

This clone appeared a few times. This rearrangement joins TRBV4-3 to TRBJ2-1; D not certain. Trimming took off 1 base at V and 0 bases at J, with 10 bases between the two ends. Germline V gene lookup returns CDR1 LGHNA and CDR2 YSLEER. CDR3 length: 16 residues. CDR3 coding DNA: TGCGCCAGCAGCCAAGGACCTTCGGGCTCCTACAATGAGCAGTTCTTC. It encodes CASSQGPSGSYNEQFF.

This clone was seen a handful of times. The V and J genes are TRBV30 and TRBJ2-7; possible D gene TRBD1, 5 bases. The CDR3 runs 15 residues. Trimming pared 5 bases from V and 0 bases from J, leaving 17 bases between. Germline loops: CDR1 GTSNPN, CDR2 SVGIG (reference sequence). DNA for the CDR3: TGTGCCTGGGCCGGACACTCCATGTCCTCCTACGAGCAGTACTTC. It encodes CAWAGHSMSSYEQYF.

The V gene is TRBV30, the J gene TRBJ2-2; 14 positions agree with TRBD2. Unmatched junction bases numbered 0, after V lost 5 bases and J lost 4 bases. Germline-derived CDR1 and CDR2 are GTSNPN and SVGIG (reference sequence). CDR3 length equals 14 residues. The CDR3 region is CAWGLAGGTGELFF. CDR3 in DNA: TGTGCCTGGGGACTAGCGGGGGGCACCGGGGAGCTGTTTTTT.

This clone turned up a few times. The chain links TRBV29-1 to TRBJ2-7; the D is unclear. Trimming shortened V by 5 bases and J by 1 base, and 12 bases separated the two germline ends. CDR3 length equals 13 residues. Per germline, CDR1 SQVTM and CDR2 ANQGSEA. CDR3 residues: CSVSPVGSYEQYF. CDR3 in DNA: TGCAGCGTTTCTCCCGTCGGTTCCTACGAGCAGTACTTC.

The chain uses TRBV7-9 and TRBJ2-7, with no clear D. There are 13 residues in the CDR3. Trimming took 0 bases from V and 5 from J, leaving 8 bases between them. Germline loops: CDR1 SEHNR, CDR2 FQNEAQ (reference sequence). DNA for the CDR3: TGTGCCAGCAGCTTAGCGGTCCGGGACGAGCAGTACTTC. Its protein product is CASSLAVRDEQYF.

CDR3 protein: CATSWGGLGRGNTGELFF. The CDR3 DNA reads as TGTGCCACCAGCTGGGGAGGGCTGGGACGGGGCAACACCGGGGAGCTGTTTTTT. The V call is TRBV15, the J call TRBJ2-2; 7 bases are shared with TRBD2. V lost 5 bases, J lost 2 bases, and 14 bases stayed unmatched. The CDR3 is 18 residues long. In germline, CDR1 is LNHNV, CDR2 YYDKDF (reference sequence). Variable domain in full (rest from reference TRBV15 and TRBJ2-2): DAMVIQNPRYQVTQFGKPVTLSCSQTLNHNVMYWYQQKSSQAPKLLFHYYDKDFNNEADTPDNFQSRRPNTSFCFLDIRSPGLGDTAMYLCATSWGGLGRGNTGELFFGEGSRLTVL.

This chain joins TRBV4-1 and TRBJ2-7; TRBD2 agrees at 13 bases. Germline CDR1 reads MGHRA; CDR2 reads YSYEKL. The CDR3 consists of 18 residues. After removal of 0 bases from V and 7 bases from J, the junction contained 12 bases not matched to a gene. The CDR3 DNA sequence: TGCGCCAGCAGCCAAGACGCCGGACTAGCGGGAGAGGTTAGGGAGCAGTACTTC. Encoded protein: CASSQDAGLAGEVREQYF.

This sequence joins TRBV7-3 and TRBJ1-1, with D tentatively TRBD1 (5 bases). V lost 2 bases and J 1 base, leaving 11 bases between the germline ends. The CDR3 totals 15 residues. The V gene's germline CDR1 is SGHTA and CDR2 FQGTGA. The CDR3 DNA is TGTGCCAGCAGCTTAGTGGGCAGGGCGAACACTGAAGCTTTCTTT. This translates into CASSLVGRANTEAFF.

The chain employs TRBV2 and TRBJ2-5, with D maybe TRBD2 (5 bases). Trimming removed 8 bases from V and 2 bases from J, with 18 bases in between. The CDR3 consists of 15 residues. CDR1 is SNHLY, CDR2 FYNNEI, per germline. The CDR3: CASPAGRLGQETQYF. The CDR3 DNA reads as TGTGCCAGCCCCGCGGGCAGGCTTGGACAAGAGACCCAGTACTTC. The full variable domain, completed using reference TRBV2 and TRBJ2-5, is EPEVTQTPSHQVTQMGQEVILRCVPISNHLYFYWYRQILGQKVEFLVSFYNNEISEKSEIFDDQFSVERPDGSNFTLKIRSTKLEDSAMYFCASPAGRLGQETQYFGPGTRLLVL.

There are many counts of this clone. The chain carries TRBV29-1 and TRBJ2-5; D is possibly TRBD1 (6 bases). V was pared by 7 bases and J by 2 bases, with 20 bases between. The CDR3 runs to 15 residues. Germline-derived CDR1 and CDR2 are SQVTM and ANQGSEA. The CDR3, as DNA: TGCAGCGCCCAAGGGCACGGACAGTATCAAGAGACCCAGTACTTC. Its translation is CSAQGHGQYQETQYF.

On this clone: This specimen includes other DNA sequences encoding the same CDR3. The V call is TRBV7-3, the J call TRBJ2-3, with 10 bases aligning to TRBD2. Germline trimming cut 0 bases from V and 3 bases from J; bases unmatched to any gene: 0. This CDR3 is built from 15 residues. CDR1 is SGHTA, CDR2 FQGTGA, per germline. CDR3 loop: CASSLTLAGTDTQYF. The DNA of the CDR3 is TGTGCCAGCAGCTTAACACTAGCGGGAACAGATACGCAGTATTTT.

Many counts were recorded for this clone. The V call is TRBV5-1, the J call TRBJ2-2, with D unclear. The CDR3 is 14 amino acids. CDR1 is SGHRS and CDR2 is YFSETQ in the germline V gene. Trimming left V 6 bases short and J 1 base short, with 10 bases between. CDR3 sequence reads: CASKRQGNTGELFF. The CDR3 DNA reads TGCGCCAGCAAGAGGCAAGGGAACACCGGGGAGCTGTTTTTT.

This clone was counted only a few times. The gene calls are TRBV10-2 and TRBJ1-2, with D unresolved. Germline CDR1 and CDR2: WSHSY and SAAADI. V was shortened by 0 bases and J by 8 bases, with 10 bases between the two germline ends. The length of the CDR3 is 13 residues. CDR3 amino acids: CASSESRPGGYTF. As DNA, the CDR3 is TGCGCCAGCAGTGAGTCGAGGCCGGGAGGCTACACCTTC.

The CDR3 is CASSEERVGLSGANVLTF. CDR3 sequence (DNA): TGTGCCAGCAGTGAAGAGAGGGTGGGTCTTTCTGGGGCCAACGTCCTGACTTTC. The chain recombines TRBV2 with TRBJ2-6; perhaps TRBD2 as D (5 bases). Germline loops: CDR1 SNHLY, CDR2 FYNNEI. The CDR3 spans 18 residues. Trimming stripped 1 base from V and 1 base from J, with 14 bases between.

The rearrangement uses TRBV27 and TRBJ2-7; D might be TRBD1 (6 bases). With 8 bases removed from V and 6 bases from J, the gap between germline ends came to 17 bases. This CDR3 comprises 13 residues. Germline CDR1 MNHEY, CDR2 SMNVEV (reference sequence). The CDR3 nucleotides are TGTGCCAGCTCATTTAACCGAGGGGGCGAGCAGTACTTC. This translates into CASSFNRGGEQYF.

CDR3 bases: TGCAGTGCGAACCAACAGAGAGAAGCTTTCTTT. Residues: CSANQQREAFF. V gene TRBV20-1 combines with J gene TRBJ1-1, with unresolved D. Between the trimmed V and J ends, which lost 6 bases and 8 bases, there was a span of 13 bases. Germline V gene sequence: CDR1 DFQATT, CDR2 SNEGSKA (reference sequence). This CDR3 is built from 11 residues.

The genes are TRBV29-1 and TRBJ1-1; D is undetermined. This CDR3 comprises 12 residues. Between the trimmed V and J ends, which lost 5 bases and 0 bases, there was a span of 7 bases. Germline V gene data show CDR1 as SQVTM and CDR2 as ANQGSEA. The CDR3 sequence: CSVSSLNTEAFF. In DNA form, the CDR3 reads TGCAGCGTTTCGAGTTTGAACACTGAAGCTTTCTTT.

The sample holds a few counts of this clone. This sequence joins TRBV7-3 and TRBJ2-3; D remains ambiguous. The CDR3 covers 12 residues. V lost 2 bases to trimming and J lost 5 bases, with 5 bases between them. CDR1 and CDR2 (germline): SGHTA, FQGTGA. The CDR3 bases are TGTGCCAGCAGCTTATCTCGAGATACGCAGTATTTT. Translated: CASSLSRDTQYF. The full variable domain, completed using reference TRBV7-3 and TRBJ2-3, is GAGVSQTPSNKVTEKGKYVELRCDPISGHTALYWYRQSLGQGPEFLIYFQGTGAADDSGLPNDRFFAVRPEGSVSTLKIQRTERGDSAVYLCASSLSRDTQYFGPGTRLTVL.

The rearrangement joins TRBV27 to TRBJ1-4, with D perhaps matching TRBD1 (5 bases). Looked up from germline, CDR1 is MNHEY and CDR2 is SMNVEV (reference sequence). Trimming removed 3 bases at V and 3 bases at J, with 8 bases between. CDR3 size: 14 residues. The CDR3 DNA is TGTGCCAGCAGTTTTCAAGGGGCTAATGAAAAACTGTTTTTT. Translated, it gives CASSFQGANEKLFF.

This chain uses TRBV9 with TRBJ1-5; perhaps TRBD1 as D (6 bases). The germline V gene has CDR1 SGDLS and CDR2 YYNGEE. CDR3 length: 15 residues. Trimming stripped 0 bases from V and 7 bases from J, with 14 bases between. The CDR3 loop reads CASSVEGEKGQPQHF. CDR3 bases: TGTGCCAGCAGCGTAGAGGGGGAAAAAGGGCAGCCCCAGCATTTT.